This passage covers 31 T cell receptor beta chains from one sample sequenced in a study of cytomegalovirus exposure and HLA in healthy donors. PCR employed 60 Vbeta and 13 Jbeta primers. Sequencing was performed with immunoSEQ multiplex PCR; in TCRdb, only in-frame clones are kept and a portion is missing. The sample has some 250,000 clones, 82% seen once. Sequencing was done on a sample of PBMCs. The receptors were gathered from a woman in her forties in good health and CMV-seropositive.

This clone appeared a few times. Other nucleotide sequences in the sample specify the same CDR3. The V call is TRBV9, the J call TRBJ1-1, with D possibly being TRBD1 (6 bases). V was trimmed by 7 bases and J by 4 bases, leaving 8 bases between them. CDR1 and CDR2 (germline): SGDLS, YYNGEE. The CDR3 runs to 11 residues. The DNA for the CDR3 is TGTGCCAGCGGGGGCCGCACTGAAGCTTTCTTT. Translating it yields CASGGRTEAFF. The full variable domain, its missing parts supplied by reference TRBV9 and TRBJ1-1, is DSGVTQTPKHLITATGQRVTLRCSPRSGDLSVYWYQQSLDQGLQFLIQYYNGEERAKGNILERFSAQQFPDLHSELNLSSLELGDSALYFCASGGRTEAFFGQGTRLTVV.

This clone was counted a few times. The gene calls are TRBV4-1 and TRBJ1-5, with TRBD1 as a possible D gene (6 bases). This CDR3 contains 19 residues. The V end was cut by 0 bases, the J end by 3 bases, with 21 bases between. Germline-derived CDR1 and CDR2 are MGHRA and YSYEKL. Here the CDR3 reads CASSQEKGEGTSANQPQHF. CDR3 DNA: TGCGCCAGCAGCCAAGAAAAAGGGGAGGGGACAAGCGCCAATCAGCCCCAGCATTTT.

The rearrangement uses TRBV11-1 and TRBJ1-5, with D possibly TRBD1 on 6 matching bases. V dropped 2 bases and J dropped 0 bases, with 14 bases sitting between them. CDR3 length equals 17 residues. Germline CDR1 SGHAT, CDR2 FQDESV (reference sequence). As DNA, the CDR3 is TGTGCCAGCAGCTTATATAGAAGACAGGATAGCAATCAGCCCCAGCATTTT. Its translation: CASSLYRRQDSNQPQHF.

This chain joins TRBV6-1 and TRBJ2-7; D gene ambiguous. Trimming took 3 bases from V and 3 from J, leaving 3 bases between them. Germline CDR1 MNHNS, CDR2 SASEGT. This CDR3 is built from 11 residues. The CDR3: CASSDNYEQYF. Written as DNA, the CDR3 is TGTGCCAGCAGTGATAACTACGAGCAGTACTTC.

Note on this clone: Sequence at one end of the junction differs from germline and may be a read error. Written as DNA, the CDR3 is TGTACCAGCAGTTACTGGACAGGGGGTTCCTACGAGCAGTACTTC. It yields the protein CTSSYWTGGSYEQYF. The genes are TRBV6-5 and TRBJ2-7, with TRBD1 matching over 10 bases. Germline assignment: CDR1 MNHEY and CDR2 SVGAGI. The CDR3 covers 15 residues.

This clone was recorded once. The chain couples TRBV11-2 to TRBJ2-2; 7 positions match TRBD2. V shed 4 bases, J shed 1 base, and the junction held 0 bases outside the gene matches. CDR1 SGHAT and CDR2 FQNNGV come from the germline V gene. The CDR3 covers 14 residues. The DNA of the CDR3 is TGTGCCAGCAGCTCGGGGGGGAACACCGGGGAGCTGTTTTTT. Translated: CASSSGGNTGELFF.

The genes are TRBV28 and TRBJ1-2, with D possibly TRBD1 on 5 matching bases. The length of the CDR3 is 11 residues. The V end lost 7 bases, the J end lost 13 bases, and 16 bases lay between the germline ends. In germline, CDR1 is MDHEN, CDR2 SYDVKM. This chain's CDR3 is CASKKGGAGTF. The CDR3 DNA reads as TGTGCCAGCAAGAAGGGAGGGGCTGGCACCTTC.

This clone was observed a few times. The chain joins TRBV7-2 to TRBJ2-4, with 7 positions matching TRBD2. The V segment lost 1 base and the J segment 0 bases; nucleotides outside the gene matches: 6. Germline V CDR1 and CDR2: SGHTA, FQGNSA. The CDR3 contains 17 residues. DNA of the CDR3: TGTGCCAGCAGCTTAGTCCGCGGGAGAGGAGCCAAAAACATTCAGTACTTC. Its protein is CASSLVRGRGAKNIQYF. Full variable domain (rest looked up from reference TRBV7-2 and TRBJ2-4): GAGVSQSPSNKVTEKGKDVELRCDPISGHTALYWYRQSLGQGLEFLIYFQGNSAPDKSGLPSDRFSAERTGGSVSTLTIQRTQQEDSAVYLCASSLVRGRGAKNIQYFGAGTRLSVL.

The sample holds a few counts of this clone. In nucleotides, the CDR3 is TGTGCCAGTAGTATGCGTCGGCAGGGATCTAATCAGCCCCAGCATTTT. Translated: CASSMRRQGSNQPQHF. The chain joins TRBV19 to TRBJ1-5, with D possibly matching TRBD1 (5 bases). Trimming took off 3 bases at V and 4 bases at J, with 16 bases between the two ends. Germline V gives CDR1 LNHDA, CDR2 SQIVND (reference sequence). This CDR3 is 16 amino acids long.

The chain employs TRBV28 and TRBJ1-1, with TRBD1 matching over 8 bases. CDR3 size: 14 residues. CDR1 and CDR2 (germline): MDHEN, SYDVKM. Unmatched junction bases numbered 7, after V lost 5 bases and J lost 5 bases. CDR3 in amino acids: CASSPGTGRTEAFF. The CDR3 coding sequence is TGTGCCAGCAGTCCCGGGACAGGAAGGACTGAAGCTTTCTTT.

This clone has only one observation. The chain combines TRBV7-2 with TRBJ1-3; D not resolved. Germline assignment: CDR1 SGHTA and CDR2 FQGNSA. This CDR3 spans 15 amino acids. Trimming cost V 4 bases and J 8 bases, with 18 bases left between them. The chain's CDR3 is CASSSRASTRDTIYF. In DNA form, the CDR3 reads TGTGCCAGCAGCTCCCGCGCATCCACCCGGGACACCATATATTTT.

V and J are TRBV30 and TRBJ2-2; D may be TRBD1 (6 bases). This CDR3 comprises 14 residues. Trimming stripped 5 bases from V and 2 bases from J, with 12 bases between. Germline-derived CDR1 and CDR2 are GTSNPN and SVGIG (reference sequence). CDR3 bases: TGTGCCTGGGACGCCGGGACAAACACCGGGGAGCTGTTTTTT. Translated: CAWDAGTNTGELFF.

There are a few counts of this clone. The J gene is TRBJ1-1, the V gene TRBV29-1; D is undetermined. Trimming removed 4 bases from V and 2 bases from J, with 8 bases in between. The CDR3 consists of 12 residues. CDR1 and CDR2 from the germline V gene are SQVTM and ANQGSEA. CDR3 sequence reads: CSVARQNTEAFF. CDR3 coding DNA: TGCAGCGTTGCCAGGCAAAACACTGAAGCTTTCTTT.

The chain recombines TRBV12-5 with TRBJ1-4; 8 bases agree with TRBD1. Losses at the gene ends were 10 bases for V and 3 bases for J; bases not matched to a gene: 4. The CDR3 totals 13 residues. Germline V gene lookup returns CDR1 LGHNT and CDR2 FRNRAP. The CDR3 region is CATKQGANEKLFF. The CDR3 nucleotides read TGTGCTACAAAACAGGGGGCTAATGAAAAACTGTTTTTT.

The rearrangement uses TRBV7-2 and TRBJ2-1; TRBD2 might be the D (7 bases). V lost 3 bases and J 8 bases, leaving 23 bases between the germline ends. The germline gives CDR1 SGHTA, CDR2 FQGNSA. This CDR3 spans 17 amino acids. CDR3 in amino acids: CASSFHREGEGRDEQFF. As DNA, the CDR3 is TGTGCCAGCAGCTTTCACAGGGAGGGGGAGGGCCGAGATGAGCAGTTCTTC.

This clone was counted a few times. The V and J genes are TRBV4-3 and TRBJ2-7; TRBD1 aligns across 8 bases. V was pared by 3 bases and J by 0 bases, with 7 bases of the junction left unmatched. Germline V lookup: CDR1 LGHNA, CDR2 YSLEER. The CDR3 is made up of 16 amino acids. CDR3 protein: CASSQGNRGSSYEQYF. In DNA, the CDR3 is TGCGCCAGCAGCCAGGGGAACAGGGGGAGCTCCTACGAGCAGTACTTC.

This clone was found once. V gene TRBV6-5 combines with J gene TRBJ1-3, with no clear D. The germline CDR1 and CDR2 sequences are MNHEY and SVGAGI. V lost 8 bases, J lost 0 bases, and 11 bases lay in between. The CDR3 consists of 14 residues. CDR3 DNA sequence: TGTGCCAGCGCCCGAGGCCTCTCTGGAAACACCATATATTTT. It yields the protein CASARGLSGNTIYF.

This sequence joins TRBV4-1 and TRBJ1-2; weak D call: TRBD1 (5 bases). Deletions cut 1 base from V and 4 bases from J, with 16 bases between. Germline loops: CDR1 MGHRA, CDR2 YSYEKL. This CDR3 has 16 residues. This CDR3 is CASSQGWGRTGYGYTF. The CDR3 region has the DNA TGCGCCAGCAGCCAAGGGTGGGGGAGGACGGGCTATGGCTACACCTTC.

Details on this clone: Germline is not matched at one junction end, which may reflect a read error. Within the sample, other DNA sequences also encode this same CDR3. This rearrangement joins TRBV9 to TRBJ1-1, with D perhaps matching TRBD1 (6 bases). The CDR3 length is 14 residues. Germline V lookup: CDR1 SGDLS, CDR2 YYNGEE. CDR3 loop: CASSVAQGNAEAFF. CDR3 bases: TGTGCCAGCAGCGTAGCCCAGGGGAACGCTGAGGCTTTCTTT.

This chain connects TRBV2 to TRBJ1-5; 9 bases agree with TRBD1. Germline loops: CDR1 SNHLY, CDR2 FYNNEI. Trimming cost V 8 bases and J 5 bases; bases outside gene matches: 4. The CDR3 is made up of 13 amino acids. DNA for the CDR3: TGTGCCAGCTACAGGGGGCGCGATCAGCCCCAGCATTTT. It encodes CASYRGRDQPQHF.

The chain is built from TRBV6-5 and TRBJ2-1, with D possibly being TRBD2 (7 bases). The CDR3 loop spans 15 amino acids. Trimming removed 6 bases from V and 5 bases from J, with 17 bases in between. Germline V lookup: CDR1 MNHEY, CDR2 SVGAGI. The CDR3 DNA follows: TGTGCCAGCAGGCGGGGGCAAGCGGGAAACAATGAGCAGTTCTTC. Translation: CASRRGQAGNNEQFF.

The rearrangement uses TRBV29-1 and TRBJ1-2; 7 bases agree with TRBD1. Per the germline V gene, CDR1 is SQVTM and CDR2 is ANQGSEA. J was trimmed by 8 bases and V by 7 bases; bases with no gene match: 10. The CDR3 has 12 amino acids. The CDR3 nucleotides read TGCAGCGCAACAGGGGTTCAAGAGGGCTACACCTTC. It translates to CSATGVQEGYTF.

The chain carries TRBV18 and TRBJ1-3; D is undetermined. The CDR3 consists of 17 residues. Germline V CDR1 and CDR2: KGHSH, LQKENI. V shed 6 bases and J shed 1 base, with 19 bases lying between them. This CDR3 is CASSSLSSVASGNTIYF. The CDR3 DNA sequence: TGTGCCAGCTCGTCTTTGTCGTCGGTCGCTTCTGGAAACACCATATATTTT.

The chain recombines TRBV6-5 with TRBJ2-1; D remains unclear. The CDR3 is made up of 11 amino acids. Trimming pared 5 bases from V and 7 bases from J, leaving 6 bases between. The V gene's germline CDR1 is MNHEY and CDR2 SVGAGI. CDR3 coding DNA: TGTGCCAGCAGTGCGTTAAATGAGCAGTTCTTC. Encoded protein: CASSALNEQFF.

The chain recombines TRBV5-1 with TRBJ2-7; 12 nucleotides match TRBD2. The CDR3 consists of 15 residues. Per the germline V gene, CDR1 is SGHRS and CDR2 is YFSETQ. Losses at the gene ends were 8 bases for V and 5 bases for J; bases not matched to a gene: 11. The CDR3 sequence is CASSPLTSGSHEQYF. CDR3 sequence (DNA): TGCGCCAGTAGCCCCCTGACTAGCGGGAGCCACGAGCAGTACTTC.

The chain links TRBV6-5 to TRBJ1-5; perhaps TRBD1 as D (5 bases). The CDR3 loop spans 14 amino acids. Germline CDR1 is MNHEY and CDR2 is SVGAGI. The V and J ends lost 2 bases and 5 bases respectively, with 10 bases between them. CDR3 nucleotides: TGTGCCAGCAGTTACGACAGCCTTTATCAGCCCCAGCATTTT. Its translation: CASSYDSLYQPQHF.

V gene TRBV5-4 combines with J gene TRBJ2-5, with a weak D call TRBD2 (5 bases). CDR1 is SGHNT, CDR2 YYREEE, per germline (reference sequence). V was trimmed by 0 bases and J by 3 bases, leaving 9 bases between them. The CDR3 covers 14 residues. The CDR3 loop is CASSLAKREETQYF. DNA of the CDR3: TGTGCCAGCAGCTTGGCCAAGAGGGAAGAGACCCAGTACTTC.

V gene TRBV10-2 combines with J gene TRBJ2-7, with 8 bases matching TRBD1. Germline CDR1 is WSHSY and CDR2 is SAAADI. With V trimmed by 6 bases and J by 5 bases, 9 bases remained unmatched. This CDR3 spans 14 amino acids. The CDR3 sequence is CASRPTGVVHEQYF. The CDR3 region has the DNA TGCGCCAGCAGGCCGACAGGGGTTGTCCACGAGCAGTACTTC.

The chain employs TRBV18 and TRBJ2-7; the match to TRBD2 covers 7 bases. The J segment lost 3 bases and the V segment lost 2 bases, leaving 7 bases of the junction unmatched. CDR3 size: 15 residues. Looked up from germline, CDR1 is KGHSH and CDR2 is LQKENI. CDR3 sequence reads: CASSPIGPGGYEQYF. The CDR3 DNA reads as TGTGCCAGCTCACCAATCGGGCCGGGAGGCTACGAGCAGTACTTC.

This sequence joins TRBV5-4 and TRBJ2-5; 13 bases agree with TRBD2. The trim removed 4 bases at V and 7 bases at J, leaving 7 bases unmatched. Germline V lookup: CDR1 SGHNT, CDR2 YYREEE (reference sequence). The CDR3 sequence is 15 residues long. CDR3 nucleotide sequence: TGTGCCAGCAGCACACTAGCGGGGGGGTTGGGGACCCAGTACTTC. Amino acids: CASSTLAGGLGTQYF.

V gene TRBV29-1 combines with J gene TRBJ1-4; maybe TRBD1 (5 bases). The CDR3 covers 14 residues. Trimming shortened V by 4 bases and J by 7 bases, and 16 bases separated the two germline ends. Germline CDR1 is SQVTM and CDR2 is ANQGSEA. CDR3 nucleotides: TGCAGCGTTGCGAAGGGGTCAGTTCCTGAAAAACTGTTTTTT. It specifies CSVAKGSVPEKLFF.